Listed below are T cell receptor beta chains from one sample, sequenced in a study of T cell repertoires in cytomegalovirus infection. Using its own MiXCR run on the reads, TCRdb lists one record per CDR3 protein. In the table there are roughly 720,000 distinct CDR3 sequences, approximately 40% of which are singletons. The sample consisted of PBMCs. The receptor source for this set is a human donor in good health (CMV status not recorded). Some clones in this sample may be carry-over from other donors' samples. CDR3s include the opening cysteine and the closing phenylalanine or tryptophan. The order of the fields is D gene, J gene, clone size, V gene, CDR3 DNA, CDR3 protein. D genes are given only for firm matches. Rows may omit the clone size; those that give it use once, few, many or a size class.

D gene: .
J gene: TRBJ2-3
clone size: many
V gene: TRBV4-2
CDR3 DNA: TGTGCCAGCAGCCAAGTGGCCCGGGCAGATACGCAGTATTTT
CDR3 protein: CASSQVARADTQYF

D gene: TRBD1
J gene: TRBJ2-6
clone size: few
V gene: TRBV7-2
CDR3 DNA: TGTGCCAGCAGCTTACGGTTAGCAGGGGGTGGCTACTCTGGGGCCAACGTCCTGACTTTC
CDR3 protein: CASSLRLAGGGYSGANVLTF

D gene: .
J gene: TRBJ1-5
clone size: .
V gene: TRBV5-8
CDR3 DNA: TGTGCCAGCATCCCAACAGGGTCGAGCAATCAGCCCCAGCATTTT
CDR3 protein: CASIPTGSSNQPQHF

D gene: .
J gene: TRBJ1-6
clone size: once
V gene: TRBV6-6
CDR3 DNA: TGTGCCAGCAGTGGGGCCGGGACTCGTAATTCACCCCTCTACTTT
CDR3 protein: CASSGAGTRNSPLYF

D gene: .
J gene: TRBJ2-3
clone size: few
V gene: TRBV5-1
CDR3 DNA: TGCGCCAGCAGCTTGGTTCTCTCAGGGGTAGACAGTATCACAGATACGCAGTATTTT
CDR3 protein: CASSLVLSGVDSITDTQYF

D gene: TRBD1
J gene: TRBJ2-3
clone size: .
V gene: TRBV7-3
CDR3 DNA: TGTGCCAGCAGCCGGGGACAGGGCCTTCCTAGCACAGATACGCAGTATTTT
CDR3 protein: CASSRGQGLPSTDTQYF

D gene: .
J gene: TRBJ2-7
clone size: .
V gene: TRBV28
CDR3 DNA: TGTGCCAGCAGCGAAACAGCGGGACACGGCTACGAGCAGTACTTC
CDR3 protein: CASSETAGHGYEQYF

D gene: TRBD1
J gene: TRBJ1-5
clone size: .
V gene: TRBV28
CDR3 DNA: TGTGCCAGCATTAGAAGGGGGCCTGAGCCCCAGCATTTT
CDR3 protein: CASIRRGPEPQHF

D gene: .
J gene: TRBJ1-1
clone size: .
V gene: TRBV24-1
CDR3 DNA: TGTGCCACCAGTGAAGGTTCTTTGAGCACTGAAGCTTTCTTT
CDR3 protein: CATSEGSLSTEAFF

D gene: TRBD1
J gene: TRBJ2-6
clone size: .
V gene: TRBV5-1
CDR3 DNA: TGCGCCAGCAGCTGGACCGGGACAGGATACTCTGGGGCCAACGTCCTGACTTTC
CDR3 protein: CASSWTGTGYSGANVLTF

D gene: TRBD2
J gene: TRBJ2-7
clone size: few
V gene: TRBV7-2
CDR3 DNA: TGTGCCAGCAGCCCCTCCGGACTAGCGGCTCTCCCCTACGAGCAGTACTTC
CDR3 protein: CASSPSGLAALPYEQYF

D gene: TRBD1
J gene: TRBJ2-2
clone size: .
V gene: TRBV13
CDR3 DNA: TGTGCCAGCAGCAAACAGGGGGCGAAAACCGGGGAGCTGTTTTTT
CDR3 protein: CASSKQGAKTGELFF

D gene: TRBD2
J gene: TRBJ2-3
clone size: once
V gene: TRBV5-1
CDR3 DNA: TGCGCCAGCAGCTTGGCGGCGGGGGGAGCCACAGATACGCAGTATTTT
CDR3 protein: CASSLAAGGATDTQYF

D gene: TRBD1
J gene: TRBJ1-2
clone size: few
V gene: TRBV7-9
CDR3 DNA: TGTGCCAGCAGCGGAATATCCCAGGGGGCAGGCGACTATGGCTACACCTTC
CDR3 protein: CASSGISQGAGDYGYTF

D gene: .
J gene: TRBJ2-2
clone size: many
V gene: TRBV7-9
CDR3 DNA: TGTGCCAGCAGCTTATGGGGGCTGACACGAGACACCGGGGAGCTGTTTTTT
CDR3 protein: CASSLWGLTRDTGELFF

D gene: .
J gene: TRBJ1-6
clone size: .
V gene: TRBV4-1
CDR3 DNA: TGCGCCAGCAGCCAAGAGCGGGGTGCGCAATATTCACCCCTCCACTTT
CDR3 protein: CASSQERGAQYSPLHF

D gene: TRBD1
J gene: TRBJ2-7
clone size: .
V gene: TRBV28
CDR3 DNA: TGTGCCAGCAGTTCACAACCCGGACAGGGATTTTCCTACGAGCAGTACTTC
CDR3 protein: CASSSQPGQGFSYEQYF

D gene: .
J gene: TRBJ1-2
clone size: few
V gene: TRBV19
CDR3 DNA: TGTGCCAGGGACGGCTACACCTTC
CDR3 protein: CARDGYTF

D gene: .
J gene: TRBJ2-1
clone size: few
V gene: TRBV5-1
CDR3 DNA: TGCGCCAGCAGCGAGAATACAGGTAGTAGTGAGCAGTTCTTC
CDR3 protein: CASSENTGSSEQFF

D gene: .
J gene: TRBJ1-1
clone size: .
V gene: TRBV20-1
CDR3 DNA: TGCAGTGCCTCCCCTCTAACAGGCATGAACACTGAAGCTTTCTTT
CDR3 protein: CSASPLTGMNTEAFF

D gene: .
J gene: TRBJ2-4
clone size: .
V gene: TRBV6-8
CDR3 DNA: TGTGCCAGCAGTTCCCTAGCCCTAGCCAAAAACATTCAGTACTTC
CDR3 protein: CASSSLALAKNIQYF

D gene: .
J gene: TRBJ2-1
clone size: few
V gene: TRBV24-1
CDR3 DNA: TGTGCCACCAGTGACCGGACACATCCCTCCAATGAGCAGTTCTTC
CDR3 protein: CATSDRTHPSNEQFF

D gene: .
J gene: TRBJ1-4
clone size: .
V gene: TRBV28
CDR3 DNA: TGTGCCAGCAGTCGCTTTGGACGGACTAATGAAAAACTGTTTTTT
CDR3 protein: CASSRFGRTNEKLFF

D gene: .
J gene: TRBJ1-2
clone size: many
V gene: TRBV7-2
CDR3 DNA: TGTGCCAGCAGCCCTGAACAGGGAGGATATGGCTACACCTTC
CDR3 protein: CASSPEQGGYGYTF

D gene: TRBD2
J gene: TRBJ2-1
clone size: .
V gene: TRBV6-4
CDR3 DNA: TGTGCCAGCAGTGTTGGGCTAGCGGGTTACAATGAGCAGTTCTTC
CDR3 protein: CASSVGLAGYNEQFF